This T cell receptor beta chain is from a study of T-cell reconstitution after alpha-beta-depleted transplantation in children. Whole-study results and caveats: Reportedly, only several hundred clones from non-depleted graft cells drove alpha-beta T-cell counts at about two months. A year had passed since transplant, and T-cell counts and diversity by then came mostly from newly produced T cells.

During its preparation, the TCRbeta library received unique molecular identifiers. One entry per CDR3 protein, called by TCRdb with MiXCR from the PCR reads. Of a few hundred thousand distinct CDR3 sequences listed, about a tenth are singletons. The V gene's germline CDR1 is SQVTM and CDR2 ANQGSEA. Trimming cost V 3 bases and J 3 bases, with 11 bases left between them. The CDR3 runs 13 residues. This clonotype was detected many times. Antigen: not known. This rearrangement joins TRBV29-1 to TRBJ2-5; either TRBD1 or TRBD2 may supply D (5 bases each). The TCR comes from a boy younger than two with acute myeloid leukemia, due to receive a stem cell transplant. Source: PBMCs, taken before TCRalphabeta/CD19-depleted stem cell transplant. CDR3 loop: CSVEGELEETQYF. The CDR3 coding sequence is TGCAGCGTTGAGGGGGAGCTAGAAGAGACCCAGTACTTC.